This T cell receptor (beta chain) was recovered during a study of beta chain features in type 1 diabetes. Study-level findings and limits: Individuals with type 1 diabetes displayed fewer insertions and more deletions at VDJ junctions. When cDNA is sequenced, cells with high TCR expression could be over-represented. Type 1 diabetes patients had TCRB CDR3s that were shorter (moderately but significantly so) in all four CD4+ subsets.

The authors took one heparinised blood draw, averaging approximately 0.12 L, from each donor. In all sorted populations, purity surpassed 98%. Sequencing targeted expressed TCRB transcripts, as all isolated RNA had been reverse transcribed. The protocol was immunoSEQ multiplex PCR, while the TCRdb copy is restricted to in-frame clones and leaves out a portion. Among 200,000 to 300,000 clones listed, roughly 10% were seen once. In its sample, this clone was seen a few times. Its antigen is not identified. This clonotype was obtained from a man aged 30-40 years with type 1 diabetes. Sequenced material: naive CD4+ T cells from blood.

The CDR3 region has the DNA TGTGCCAGCAGCAAAGAAGAATCGGAGTACGAGCAGTACTTC. This sequence encodes CASSKEESEYEQYF. V and J are TRBV21-1 and TRBJ2-7; the D segment call TRBD2 is taken from the table without a DNA check. TRBV21-1 has pseudogene status. The CDR3 contains 14 residues.